These 20 T cell receptor beta chains were sequenced from one sample in a study of human T cells and chemical hapten exposure. MiXCR was run by TCRdb on the RACE reads, yielding one entry per CDR3 protein. The sample includes approximately 96,000 distinct CDR3 sequences, 9.3% seen only once; the top ten take 2% to 2.5%. As to time point: patch test 2, 6 weeks after DPC sensitization. Treatment specified: therapeutic diphenylcyclopropenone sensitization with weekly scalp DPC. Sequencing used whole blood, obtained in connection with sensitization to the hapten diphenylcyclopropenone (DPC). Receptor source: a woman aged 40 to 49 with alopecia areata. Some clones in this sample may be carry-over from other donors' samples.

This clonotype was counted only a few times. The J gene is TRBJ1-2, the V gene TRBV2; the D is unclear. The CDR3 runs to 13 residues. The germline gives CDR1 SNHLY, CDR2 FYNNEI. V lost 9 bases to trimming and J lost 4 bases, with 15 bases between them. Written as DNA, the CDR3 is TGTGCCAGTTGGGCCCCCCCTGTCTATGGCTACACCTTC. Protein: CASWAPPVYGYTF. Full variable domain (rest looked up from reference TRBV2 and TRBJ1-2): EPEVTQTPSHQVTQMGQEVILRCVPISNHLYFYWYRQILGQKVEFLVSFYNNEISEKSEIFDDQFSVERPDGSNFTLKIRSTKLEDSAMYFCASWAPPVYGYTFGSGTRLTVV.

This clonotype occurred a few times. V and J are TRBV7-2 and TRBJ2-5, with D tentatively TRBD1 (6 bases). This CDR3 comprises 13 residues. The V end lost 4 bases, the J end lost 4 bases, and 10 bases lay between the germline ends. CDR1 and CDR2 (germline): SGHTA, FQGNSA. The CDR3 DNA reads TGTGCCAGCAGCTCACAGGGACGAGAGACCCAGTACTTC. It encodes CASSSQGRETQYF.

This chain uses TRBV29-1 with TRBJ2-5; D perhaps matches TRBD1 (6 bases). Trimming took 4 bases from V and 5 from J, leaving 11 bases between them. Germline V gene sequence: CDR1 SQVTM, CDR2 ANQGSEA. The CDR3 has 12 amino acids. CDR3 amino acids: CSVVGALETQYF. DNA for the CDR3: TGCAGCGTTGTGGGGGCTCTGGAGACCCAGTACTTC.

This clonotype showed up just a few times. This sequence joins TRBV6-5 and TRBJ1-6; tentatively, D is TRBD1 (5 bases). The CDR3 runs 14 residues. Germline V gene data show CDR1 as MNHEY and CDR2 as SVGAGI. With 6 bases removed from V and 6 bases from J, the gap between germline ends came to 12 bases. The CDR3 region has the DNA TGTGCCAGCAGGGCCGGGACTGTTAATTCACCCCTCCACTTT. It yields the protein CASRAGTVNSPLHF.

Remarks on this clonotype: At one end, the junction sequence differs from germline, possibly due to a read error. The chain couples TRBV28 to TRBJ2-6; tentative D call: TRBD1 (5 bases). The CDR3 covers 16 residues. Per the germline V gene, CDR1 is MDHEN and CDR2 is SYDVKM. The CDR3 is CTSSLDRNSGANVLTF. The DNA for the CDR3 is TGTACCAGCAGTTTAGACAGAAACTCTGGGGCCAACGTCCTGACTTTC.

The chain recombines TRBV5-4 with TRBJ2-7, with 8 bases that match TRBD1. In germline, CDR1 is SGHNT, CDR2 YYREEE (reference sequence). This CDR3 is 15 amino acids long. The V segment lost 0 bases and the J segment 3 bases; nucleotides outside the gene matches: 5. The DNA for the CDR3 is TGTGCCAGCAGCTTGGGAGGACAGGGACTCTACGAGCAGTACTTC. Its translation: CASSLGGQGLYEQYF.

This clonotype has a count of ten or more. The rearrangement uses TRBV29-1 and TRBJ1-5, with D hard to call. This CDR3 contains 13 residues. Between the trimmed V and J ends, which lost 0 bases and 7 bases, there was a span of 10 bases. CDR1 is SQVTM and CDR2 is ANQGSEA in the germline V gene. The CDR3 region is CSVEDGWGQPQHF. The CDR3 coding sequence is TGCAGCGTTGAAGATGGTTGGGGACAGCCCCAGCATTTT.

There are many counts of this clonotype. The chain is built from TRBV4-2 and TRBJ2-1, with TRBD1 as a possible D gene (5 bases). This CDR3 has 16 amino acids. CDR1 and CDR2 from the germline V gene are LGHNA and YNFKEQ. V lost 1 base to trimming and J lost 7 bases, with 17 bases between them. CDR3 loop: CASSQAARTTSNEQFF. The CDR3 nucleotides read TGTGCCAGCAGCCAAGCAGCAAGGACAACGTCTAATGAGCAGTTCTTC.

Concerning this clonotype itself: A much larger clone differs by one base, so this may be a read error. V and J are TRBV12-3 or TRBV12-4 and TRBJ1-5; TRBD1 might be the D (6 bases). There are 14 residues in the CDR3. CDR3 in DNA: TGTGCCAGCAGTTTCTCGGGGGGCAATCAGTCCCAGCATTTT. This sequence encodes CASSFSGGNQSQHF.

V gene TRBV7-2 combines with J gene TRBJ2-5, with D perhaps being TRBD1 or TRBD2 (5 bases each). Germline V gene sequence: CDR1 SGHTA, CDR2 FQGNSA. The CDR3 sequence is 13 residues long. V lost 6 bases to trimming and J lost 4 bases, with 12 bases between them. The CDR3 sequence is CASRTGATETQYF. The CDR3 DNA sequence: TGTGCCAGCAGGACCGGGGCAACAGAGACCCAGTACTTC.

This clonotype has only a few counts. The CDR3 here is CASSSAAGNQPQHF. CDR3 DNA: TGTGCCAGCAGTTCTGCGGCGGGCAATCAGCCCCAGCATTTT. This sequence joins TRBV28 and TRBJ1-5; D is uncertain. This CDR3 spans 14 amino acids. V was clipped by 4 bases and J by 2 bases, with 9 bases between them. Germline CDR1 reads MDHEN; CDR2 reads SYDVKM.

This clonotype was counted ten times or more. V gene TRBV20-1 combines with J gene TRBJ2-1, with D possibly matching TRBD2 (6 bases). V lost 6 bases, J lost 8 bases, and 17 bases lay in between. The CDR3 consists of 13 residues. CDR1 and CDR2 (germline): DFQATT, SNEGSKA (reference sequence). The CDR3 protein is CSAPGGVLDEQFF. CDR3 bases: TGCAGTGCCCCCGGGGGAGTTCTCGATGAGCAGTTCTTC.

The V and J genes are TRBV12-3 or TRBV12-4 and TRBJ1-6; 7 bases map to TRBD1. The CDR3 is 18 residues long. Trimming at V came to 0 bases and at J to 5 bases, leaving 10 bases not matched to a gene. CDR3 in DNA: TGTGCCAGCAGTTTAGCGCACGGCCGGGACAGAAATAATTCACCCCTCCACTTT. This encodes CASSLAHGRDRNNSPLHF.

This clonotype showed up many times. The V and J genes are TRBV30 and TRBJ2-7, with D possibly being TRBD2 (6 bases). Deletions cut 1 base from V and 3 bases from J, with 13 bases between. This CDR3 is 14 amino acids long. Germline V gene sequence: CDR1 GTSNPN, CDR2 SVGIG (reference sequence). CDR3 sequence: CAWSDGGTHYEQYF. In nucleotides, the CDR3 is TGTGCCTGGAGTGATGGAGGGACCCACTACGAGCAGTACTTC. Drawing the rest from reference TRBV30 and TRBJ2-7, the complete variable domain is SQTIHQWPATLVQPVGSPLSLECTVEGTSNPNLYWYRQAAGRGLQLLFYSVGIGQISSEVPQNLSASRPQDRQFILSSKKLLLSDSGFYLCAWSDGGTHYEQYFGPGTRLTVT.

Many counts were recorded for this clonotype. The rearrangement links TRBV11-2 to TRBJ2-3; unclear D gene. The CDR3 has 11 residues. V shed 3 bases and J shed 6 bases, with 4 bases lying between them. CDR1 is SGHAT and CDR2 is FQNNGV in the germline V gene. The CDR3 coding sequence is TGTGCCAGCAGCTTTAGGGATACGCAGTATTTT. This codes for CASSFRDTQYF.

The sample holds many counts of this clonotype. The V call is TRBV7-9, the J call TRBJ1-1; D possibly corresponds to TRBD1 (5 bases). The CDR3 is 12 amino acids. Germline V gene lookup returns CDR1 SEHNR and CDR2 FQNEAQ (reference sequence). V lost 9 bases to trimming and J lost 0 bases, with 8 bases between them. Written as DNA, the CDR3 is TGTGCCAGGAAGACAGTGAACACTGAAGCTTTCTTT. Protein: CARKTVNTEAFF.

The chain couples TRBV11-2 to TRBJ1-1; D not certain. Trimming pared 1 base from V and 2 bases from J, leaving 11 bases between. The CDR3 runs to 15 residues. CDR1 and CDR2 (germline): SGHAT, FQNNGV. The CDR3 region is CASSLVLRVNTEAFF. The CDR3 region has the DNA TGTGCCAGCAGCTTAGTTCTCCGGGTTAACACTGAAGCTTTCTTT.

This clonotype was seen repeatedly, ten times or more. This rearrangement joins TRBV29-1 to TRBJ2-1, with D possibly TRBD2 on 5 matching bases. The ends were cut back, 4 bases at V and 6 bases at J, with 7 bases in the middle. Germline V gene data show CDR1 as SQVTM and CDR2 as ANQGSEA. This CDR3 is built from 11 residues. The CDR3 here is CSVGGSNEQFF. For the CDR3, the DNA is TGCAGCGTTGGAGGGTCCAATGAGCAGTTCTTC.

This clonotype was detected many times. The chain is built from TRBV28 and TRBJ1-2, with TRBD1 matching over 8 bases. Trimming at V came to 6 bases and at J to 5 bases, leaving 11 bases not matched to a gene. Germline CDR1 MDHEN, CDR2 SYDVKM. This CDR3 comprises 15 residues. This chain's CDR3 is CASSSGQGMKYGYTF. The DNA of the CDR3 is TGTGCCAGCAGCTCAGGACAGGGAATGAAGTATGGCTACACCTTC.

The count of this clonotype is one. The rearrangement joins TRBV28 to TRBJ2-3; D ambiguous. The CDR3 has 12 residues. Germline assignment: CDR1 MDHEN and CDR2 SYDVKM. The V gene lost 1 base and the J gene lost 7 bases, with 6 bases spanning the gap. In DNA form, the CDR3 reads TGTGCCAGCAGTTTATTGGCCTATACGCAGTATTTT. The encoded protein is CASSLLAYTQYF.